The 32 T cell receptor beta chains below come from one sample, sequenced in a study of cytomegalovirus exposure and HLA in healthy donors. Sequencing was performed with immunoSEQ multiplex PCR; in TCRdb, only in-frame clones are kept and a portion is missing. This table holds 130,000 to 150,000 clones, roughly 86% found once. Sequenced sample: PBMCs. All receptors come from a man aged 18 to 35 in good health and CMV-seropositive.

The chain is built from TRBV28 and TRBJ2-7; 10 nucleotides line up with TRBD2. The J segment lost 2 bases and the V segment lost 2 bases, leaving 3 bases of the junction unmatched. Germline V CDR1 and CDR2: MDHEN, SYDVKM. There are 15 residues in the CDR3. CDR3 loop: CASSLTSGTAYEQYF. CDR3 nucleotide sequence: TGTGCCAGCAGTTTAACTAGCGGGACCGCCTACGAGCAGTACTTC.

The chain carries TRBV4-1 and TRBJ2-5; no reliable D call. Looked up from germline, CDR1 is MGHRA and CDR2 is YSYEKL. This CDR3 region has 12 residues. The V gene lost 1 base and the J gene lost 5 bases, with 5 bases spanning the gap. CDR3: CASSQVPETQYF. As DNA, the CDR3 is TGCGCCAGCAGCCAAGTCCCGGAGACCCAGTACTTC.

This clone was observed a few times. This CDR3 reads CASSYHGRVNTEAFF. Here the CDR3 DNA reads TGTGCCAGCAGCTACCACGGCAGGGTGAACACTGAAGCTTTCTTT. V and J are TRBV7-9 and TRBJ1-1; possible D gene TRBD1, 5 bases. V shed 4 bases and J shed 0 bases, with 12 bases lying between them. This CDR3 is 15 amino acids long. Looked up from germline, CDR1 is SEHNR and CDR2 is FQNEAQ (reference sequence).

This sequence joins TRBV5-1 and TRBJ1-1; a possible D gene is TRBD1 (5 bases). CDR1 is SGHRS, CDR2 YFSETQ, per germline. CDR3 length equals 14 residues. V was trimmed by 5 bases and J by 4 bases, leaving 15 bases between them. The CDR3, as DNA: TGCGCCAGCAGGGGACTGGGGGTGAGCACTGAAGCTTTCTTT. Protein sequence: CASRGLGVSTEAFF.

This chain uses TRBV5-5 with TRBJ1-1; no reliable D call. CDR1 and CDR2 from the germline V gene are SGHKS and YYEKEE (reference sequence). Trimming shortened V by 3 bases and J by 1 base, and 10 bases separated the two germline ends. The CDR3 length is 14 residues. The CDR3 loop is CASSSSKRNTEAFF. In DNA form, the CDR3 reads TGTGCCAGCAGCTCCTCCAAGAGGAACACTGAAGCTTTCTTT.

V gene TRBV6-5 combines with J gene TRBJ1-1; D not resolved. Trimming pared 5 bases from V and 1 base from J, leaving 14 bases between. The CDR3 runs 15 residues. The germline gives CDR1 MNHEY, CDR2 SVGAGI. The CDR3 DNA sequence: TGTGCCAGCAGTCCGGAGGGCTTCAGGAACACTGAAGCTTTCTTT. It translates to CASSPEGFRNTEAFF.

The V gene is TRBV28, the J gene TRBJ1-6, with unresolved D. Trimming removed 10 bases at V and 7 bases at J, with 17 bases between. Germline values: CDR1 MDHEN, CDR2 SYDVKM. This CDR3 has 14 amino acids. CDR3 sequence reads: CATFSWSRNSPLHF. As DNA, the CDR3 is TGTGCCACCTTTAGCTGGAGCCGGAATTCACCCCTCCACTTT.

This clone was seen a handful of times. The chain carries TRBV28 and TRBJ2-7; TRBD2 is a possible D gene (6 bases). The CDR3 has 12 amino acids. Deletions cut 4 bases from V and 4 bases from J, with 8 bases between. Germline CDR1 MDHEN, CDR2 SYDVKM. Here the CDR3 reads CASSSTSYEQYF. The CDR3 DNA sequence: TGTGCCAGCAGTTCGACTAGTTACGAGCAGTACTTC.

The rearrangement uses TRBV25-1 and TRBJ2-1; 10 bases are shared with TRBD2. Germline-derived CDR1 and CDR2 are MGHDK and SYGVNS. The CDR3 is 16 residues long. J lost 6 bases, V lost 4 bases, and 9 bases had no gene match. The DNA for the CDR3 is TGTGCCAGCAGTGTATTAACTAGCGGGACGGGCAATGAGCAGTTCTTC. This sequence encodes CASSVLTSGTGNEQFF.

The V and J genes are TRBV11-2 and TRBJ1-6, with 7 bases identical to TRBD1. Germline assignment: CDR1 SGHAT and CDR2 FQNNGV. V lost 5 bases and J lost 6; bases outside the gene matches: 7. The CDR3 length is 15 residues. DNA of the CDR3: TGTGCCAGCAGCCAAAAGACAGGGATTAATTCACCCCTCCACTTT. It codes for CASSQKTGINSPLHF.

This sequence joins TRBV19 and TRBJ1-5, with D maybe TRBD1 (6 bases). Germline CDR1 reads LNHDA; CDR2 reads SQIVND (reference sequence). Trimming shortened V by 3 bases and J by 5 bases, and 11 bases separated the two germline ends. The CDR3 is 14 residues long. Here the CDR3 reads CASSMAGADQPQHF. The CDR3 DNA is TGTGCCAGTAGTATGGCAGGGGCCGATCAGCCCCAGCATTTT.

V gene TRBV2 combines with J gene TRBJ1-5; 10 bases are a match to TRBD1. The trim removed 6 bases at V and 2 bases at J, leaving 4 bases unmatched. This CDR3 region has 15 residues. Germline V gives CDR1 SNHLY, CDR2 FYNNEI. The CDR3 sequence is CASRLTGGGNQPQHF. CDR3 bases: TGTGCCAGCAGGTTGACAGGGGGCGGCAATCAGCCCCAGCATTTT.

The CDR3 DNA reads TGTGCCTGGAGTGTAGCCTATGGGACAGGTCTACCTGGAAACACCATATATTTT. Translation gives CAWSVAYGTGLPGNTIYF. The rearrangement joins TRBV30 to TRBJ1-3, with 8 bases identical to TRBD1. The junction had 12 bases not matched to a gene; V was cut back by 0 bases and J by 2 bases. This CDR3 is 18 amino acids long. CDR1 GTSNPN and CDR2 SVGIG come from the germline V gene (reference sequence).

CDR3 sequence: CASSARQGDSYEQYF. CDR3 DNA: TGTGCCAGCAGCGCAAGACAGGGGGACTCCTACGAGCAGTACTTC. The chain links TRBV7-6 to TRBJ2-7; 9 bases fit TRBD1. The V gene end was trimmed by 5 bases and the J gene end by 0 bases; junction bases not matched to a gene: 5. CDR3 length equals 15 residues. Germline V gene data show CDR1 as SGHVS and CDR2 as FNYEAQ.

V and J are TRBV4-1 and TRBJ1-3; no clear D. V was shortened by 4 bases and J by 0 bases, with 19 bases between the two germline ends. The germline V gene encodes CDR1 MGHRA and CDR2 YSYEKL. The CDR3 contains 18 residues. CDR3 nucleotide sequence: TGCGCCAGCAGCCCTCTTAATAGACACCCTATCTCTGGAAACACCATATATTTT. As protein: CASSPLNRHPISGNTIYF.

J is TRBJ1-1 and V is TRBV10-2; 9 bases fit TRBD1. The germline gives CDR1 WSHSY, CDR2 SAAADI. The CDR3 is 14 amino acids. Germline trimming cut 6 bases from V and 11 bases from J; bases unmatched to any gene: 13. DNA for the CDR3: TGCGCCAGCAGAGAGACCGGGACAGGGAGGATCGCTTTCTTT. This translates into CASRETGTGRIAFF.

The V call is TRBV19, the J call TRBJ2-7; D perhaps matches TRBD2 (5 bases). CDR1 and CDR2 from the germline V gene are LNHDA and SQIVND (reference sequence). Trimming pared 5 bases from V and 6 bases from J, leaving 17 bases between. This CDR3 comprises 14 residues. DNA of the CDR3: TGTGCCAGTAGTCCCCGGGGTCCGAGTACCGAGCAGTACTTC. It encodes CASSPRGPSTEQYF.

This rearrangement joins TRBV6-1 to TRBJ1-6; D is ambiguous. The CDR3 is 15 residues long. V gave up 6 bases and J gave up 7 bases, with 16 bases separating them. CDR1 MNHNS and CDR2 SASEGT come from the germline V gene. The CDR3 is CASSPGSGSNSPLHF. CDR3 DNA sequence: TGTGCCAGCAGCCCCGGGTCGGGTAGCAATTCACCCCTCCACTTT.

The chain couples TRBV5-4 to TRBJ1-5; no clear D gene. V lost 2 bases and J 7 bases, leaving 13 bases between the germline ends. The germline gives CDR1 SGHNT, CDR2 YYREEE (reference sequence). This CDR3 spans 14 amino acids. The chain's CDR3 is CASSLWGSGQPQHF. The CDR3 DNA sequence: TGTGCCAGCAGCTTATGGGGATCGGGACAGCCCCAGCATTTT.

This sequence joins TRBV2 and TRBJ2-2, with D unclear. The CDR3 length is 11 residues. V was cut by 8 bases and J by 7 bases, with 8 bases left in between. Germline V CDR1 and CDR2: SNHLY, FYNNEI. The CDR3 DNA is TGTGCCAGCCAACCAGTCGGGGAGCTGTTTTTT. Translation: CASQPVGELFF.

The J gene is TRBJ2-7, the V gene TRBV25-1; 8 bases are a match to TRBD2. The CDR3 runs 16 residues. Looked up from germline, CDR1 is MGHDK and CDR2 is SYGVNS. V lost 7 bases to trimming and J lost 5 bases; unmatched junction nucleotides: 16. In DNA form, the CDR3 reads TGTGCCAGCACCGAACCAAATAGCGGGGCGGGTGACGAGCAGTACTTC. It specifies CASTEPNSGAGDEQYF.

This sequence joins TRBV6-5 and TRBJ2-5; 7 bases match TRBD1. J gave up 5 bases and V 6 bases, and 6 bases lay outside the gene matches. Per the germline V gene, CDR1 is MNHEY and CDR2 is SVGAGI. This CDR3 has 13 amino acids. The CDR3 protein is CASSYRGGETQYF. The CDR3 DNA reads TGTGCCAGCAGCTACAGGGGTGGGGAGACCCAGTACTTC.

The rearrangement links TRBV9 to TRBJ2-1, with D perhaps matching TRBD2 (7 bases). Looked up from germline, CDR1 is SGDLS and CDR2 is YYNGEE. This CDR3 has 16 residues. With 4 bases removed from V and 4 bases from J, the gap between germline ends came to 18 bases. In DNA form, the CDR3 reads TGTGCCAGCAGCCTAGGCGGGGGCGGATATTACAATGAGCAGTTCTTC. Translation: CASSLGGGGYYNEQFF.

The V call is TRBV5-6, the J call TRBJ2-5, with D possibly TRBD1 on 5 matching bases. V lost 1 base and J lost 3, with 7 bases in between. The CDR3 is made up of 13 amino acids. CDR1 SGHDT and CDR2 YYEEEE come from the germline V gene. CDR3 residues: CASSLQGEETQYF. The CDR3 region has the DNA TGTGCCAGCAGCTTGCAAGGGGAAGAGACCCAGTACTTC.

The chain recombines TRBV2 with TRBJ1-5; D is possibly TRBD1 (6 bases). The CDR3 runs 15 residues. Germline CDR1 is SNHLY and CDR2 is FYNNEI. V lost 6 bases and J lost 4, with 16 bases in between. CDR3 protein: CASRKQGSGNQPQHF. The CDR3 DNA follows: TGTGCCAGCAGGAAACAGGGATCGGGGAATCAGCCCCAGCATTTT.

The rearrangement links TRBV12-5 to TRBJ1-1; unclear D gene. The CDR3 covers 12 residues. Germline CDR1 reads LGHNT; CDR2 reads FRNRAP. The ends were cut back, 2 bases at V and 8 bases at J, with 9 bases in the middle. The CDR3 DNA is TGTGCTAGTGGTTTGTCGTTACTGGAAGCTTTCTTT. Protein product: CASGLSLLEAFF.

The V and J genes are TRBV2 and TRBJ2-1; 7 positions match TRBD1. Germline V lookup: CDR1 SNHLY, CDR2 FYNNEI. The ends lost 7 bases at V and 4 bases at J; junction bases unmatched: 10. The CDR3 covers 15 residues. The CDR3 DNA reads TGTGCCAGCACAAAGGGGGACAGTTCATACAATGAGCAGTTCTTC. It codes for CASTKGDSSYNEQFF.

The V call is TRBV5-1, the J call TRBJ2-2, with 9 bases lining up with TRBD1. V lost 6 bases to trimming and J lost 3 bases; unmatched junction nucleotides: 9. In germline, CDR1 is SGHRS, CDR2 YFSETQ. The CDR3 loop spans 16 amino acids. CDR3: CASTKQQGADTGELFF. CDR3 in DNA: TGCGCCAGCACTAAGCAACAGGGGGCGGACACCGGGGAGCTGTTTTTT.

This clone was picked up one time. The chain employs TRBV4-1 and TRBJ2-2; no reliable D call. Germline V CDR1 and CDR2: MGHRA, YSYEKL. V dropped 2 bases and J dropped 4 bases, with 5 bases sitting between them. The CDR3 extends over 13 amino acids. CDR3 DNA: TGCGCCAGCAGCCAACTTAGCACCGGGGAGCTGTTTTTT. Translated: CASSQLSTGELFF.

The rearrangement links TRBV2 to TRBJ2-5; 7 bases map to TRBD1. Germline V gene data show CDR1 as SNHLY and CDR2 as FYNNEI. The CDR3 has 13 amino acids. Trimming at V came to 6 bases and at J to 4 bases, leaving 5 bases not matched to a gene. The CDR3 DNA sequence: TGTGCCAGCAGCCGACAGGGTGGAGAGACCCAGTACTTC. Protein product: CASSRQGGETQYF. Filled out from reference TRBV2 and TRBJ2-5, the complete variable domain reads EPEVTQTPSHQVTQMGQEVILRCVPISNHLYFYWYRQILGQKVEFLVSFYNNEISEKSEIFDDQFSVERPDGSNFTLKIRSTKLEDSAMYFCASSRQGGETQYFGPGTRLLVL.

This clone was seen a few times. The rearrangement joins TRBV30 to TRBJ1-5, with unresolved D. Germline V gene sequence: CDR1 GTSNPN, CDR2 SVGIG (reference sequence). There are 13 residues in the CDR3. V was pared by 0 bases and J by 3 bases, with 6 bases between. The DNA for the CDR3 is TGTGCCTGGAGTGTTGCAGACAATCAGCCCCAGCATTTT. As protein: CAWSVADNQPQHF.

The V gene is TRBV29-1, the J gene TRBJ1-2, with 9 bases matching TRBD1. V lost 2 bases, J lost 0 bases, and 4 bases stayed unmatched. CDR3 length equals 15 residues. Germline values: CDR1 SQVTM, CDR2 ANQGSEA. The DNA of the CDR3 is TGCAGCGTTGAAAGACAGGGGGATTCTAACTATGGCTACACCTTC. Encoded protein: CSVERQGDSNYGYTF.